The T cell receptor (beta chain) described here comes from a study of prognosis after radiotherapy for stage I lung cancer. Study in general: Radiotherapy: SBRT, 3 to 5 fractions, biologically effective dose at least 100 Gy. Distant metastases after radiotherapy occurred in a handful of patients at a median of about seven months; around 15 showed no significant progression.

Collection of peripheral blood, in a volume of approximately 6.2 milliliters, was performed at each of two time points. About this clonotype: What it binds is not known. A far larger clone is one base from this, pointing to a likely read error.

With two-round multiplex PCR, TCR beta CDR3 sequences were amplified from genomic DNA. Gene-specific primers for each TRBV and TRBJ gene drove first-round PCR. In TCRdb, the multiplex PCR reads were re-called with MiXCR into one record per CDR3 protein. The sample contains around 16,000 distinct CDR3 sequences, about 47% of which appear only once. Notes on the study in general: Reportedly, TRBV and TRBJ gene usage varied with metastasis presence.

CDR1 and CDR2 from the germline V gene are SGHAT and FQDESV (reference sequence). CDR3 length: 16 residues. Trimming removed 3 bases from V and 7 bases from J, with 22 bases in between. The origin of this receptor is a donor at least 50 years old with non-small cell lung cancer. The chain is built from TRBV11-1 and TRBJ2-7, with no clear D. Source: PBMCs, taken before or after stereotactic body radiation therapy (not recorded which). The chain's CDR3 is CASSLTADPAYNEQYF. The CDR3, as DNA: TGTGCCAGCAGCTTGACGGCTGACCCTGCCTACAATGAGCAGTACTTC.